These 13 T cell receptor beta chains share one sample of origin, sequenced in a study of CD8+ T cells in alopecia areata. TCR sequencing used cDNA made by reverse transcription of extracted RNA. The method was immunoSEQ multiplex PCR; TCRdb's version includes in-frame clones alone and lacks a portion of them. Of around 140,000 clones listed, 51% are singletons. This material consisted of CD4+ T cells sorted from blood, taken at week 0. These receptors were collected from a human donor with alopecia areata.

The rearrangement uses TRBV29-1 and TRBJ2-1, with D perhaps matching TRBD1 or TRBD2 (6 bases each). This CDR3 has 14 amino acids. With 4 bases removed from V and 5 bases from J, the gap between germline ends came to 15 bases. Germline V gene sequence: CDR1 SQVTM, CDR2 ANQGSEA. This CDR3 is CSVGGAGMDNEQFF. The CDR3 nucleotides are TGCAGCGTTGGGGGGGCAGGGATGGACAATGAGCAGTTCTTC.

This clone was found a few times. The rearrangement links TRBV7-2 to TRBJ1-4, with D possibly matching TRBD1 (6 bases). Germline V CDR1 and CDR2: SGHTA, FQGNSA. V dropped 5 bases and J dropped 3 bases, with 13 bases sitting between them. The CDR3 consists of 15 residues. CDR3 loop: CASSPGTSSNEKLFF. The CDR3 nucleotides are TGTGCCAGCAGCCCCGGGACAAGCTCTAATGAAAAACTGTTTTTT.

The genes are TRBV29-1 and TRBJ2-2, with D tentatively TRBD2 (6 bases). Trimming took off 7 bases at V and 2 bases at J, with 17 bases between the two ends. The CDR3 is 15 residues long. Looked up from germline, CDR1 is SQVTM and CDR2 is ANQGSEA. CDR3 sequence reads: CSANNGLPNTGELFF. For the CDR3, the DNA is TGCAGCGCCAACAACGGACTACCTAACACCGGGGAGCTGTTTTTT.

The chain employs TRBV14 and TRBJ1-2; D perhaps matches TRBD1 (5 bases). Per germline, CDR1 SGHDN and CDR2 FVKESK. The germline V and J ends were trimmed by 3 bases and 3 bases, with 11 bases remaining between them. The length of the CDR3 is 14 residues. CDR3 amino acids: CASSHLGADYGYTF. CDR3 sequence (DNA): TGTGCCAGCAGCCATTTAGGGGCAGACTATGGCTACACCTTC.

CDR3 in amino acids: CASGFGGSQYF. The CDR3, as DNA: TGTGCTAGTGGTTTCGGAGGGTCGCAGTACTTC. The V call is TRBV12-5, the J call TRBJ2-7; D possibly corresponds to TRBD2 (6 bases). Trimming removed 3 bases from V and 9 bases from J, with 9 bases in between. The CDR3 has 11 residues. Per germline, CDR1 LGHNT and CDR2 FRNRAP.

V is TRBV30 and J is TRBJ1-2; D uncertain. V was clipped by 1 base and J by 4 bases, with 4 bases between them. In germline, CDR1 is GTSNPN, CDR2 SVGIG (reference sequence). The CDR3 is 11 amino acids. The CDR3 here is CAWSAFYGYTF. The CDR3 region has the DNA TGTGCCTGGAGTGCTTTCTATGGCTACACCTTC. The full variable domain, its missing parts supplied by reference TRBV30 and TRBJ1-2, is SQTIHQWPATLVQPVGSPLSLECTVEGTSNPNLYWYRQAAGRGLQLLFYSVGIGQISSEVPQNLSASRPQDRQFILSSKKLLLSDSGFYLCAWSAFYGYTFGSGTRLTVV.

V usage is TRBV5-1 and J usage is TRBJ1-2; D uncertain. CDR3 length equals 16 residues. Germline CDR1 is SGHRS and CDR2 is YFSETQ. V lost 1 base and J lost 0, with 13 bases in between. The CDR3 protein is CASSLLASSSNYGYTF. Here the CDR3 DNA reads TGCGCCAGCAGCTTGCTAGCTTCTTCGTCTAACTATGGCTACACCTTC.

This clone has just a few counts. The chain uses TRBV29-1 and TRBJ2-5; 8 bases fit TRBD2. Trimming cost V 6 bases and J 5 bases; bases outside gene matches: 11. The CDR3 is 14 amino acids. Germline-derived CDR1 and CDR2 are SQVTM and ANQGSEA. The CDR3 protein is CSVRGGLAAETQYF. The DNA for the CDR3 is TGCAGCGTACGCGGCGGACTAGCAGCGGAGACCCAGTACTTC.

In its sample, this clone was seen a few times. The chain joins TRBV29-1 to TRBJ1-2; 9 bases match TRBD1. The CDR3 is made up of 12 amino acids. Germline CDR1 SQVTM, CDR2 ANQGSEA. Trimming took 6 bases from V and 8 from J; bases not matched to a gene: 7. CDR3 sequence (DNA): TGCAGCGTGGGACAGGGCTTAGGAGGCTACACCTTC. Protein product: CSVGQGLGGYTF.

There are a few counts of this clone. The chain recombines TRBV10-3 with TRBJ2-2; unclear D gene. Trimming removed 6 bases from V and 6 bases from J, with 8 bases in between. CDR3 length: 12 amino acids. Germline values: CDR1 ENHRY, CDR2 SYGVKD. CDR3 sequence reads: CAISIDAGELFF. For the CDR3, the DNA is TGTGCCATCAGCATAGACGCCGGGGAGCTGTTTTTT.

This clone turned up a few times. The chain carries TRBV19 and TRBJ2-1; 12 bases match TRBD2. CDR3 length: 18 amino acids. V lost 5 bases, J lost 7 bases, and 15 bases stayed unmatched. Germline CDR1 LNHDA, CDR2 SQIVND (reference sequence). The CDR3 region has the DNA TGTGCCAGTAGTCCTGCTCCGACTACTCTAGCGGGAGGGAATGAGCAGTTCTTC. It encodes CASSPAPTTLAGGNEQFF.

The V call is TRBV28, the J call TRBJ2-3; 7 bases agree with TRBD2. This CDR3 is 14 amino acids long. Germline assignment: CDR1 MDHEN and CDR2 SYDVKM. With 6 bases clipped from V and 0 bases from J, the junction kept 3 bases outside the gene matches. In nucleotides, the CDR3 is TGTGCCAGCAGACCCGGGGGGAGCACAGATACGCAGTATTTT. Translated, it gives CASRPGGSTDTQYF. The full variable domain, with the rest looked up from reference TRBV28 and TRBJ2-3, is DVKVTQSSRYLVKRTGEKVFLECVQDMDHENMFWYRQDPGLGLRLIYFSYDVKMKEKGDIPEGYSVSREKKERFSLILESASTNQTSMYLCASRPGGSTDTQYFGPGTRLTVL.

The V call is TRBV27, the J call TRBJ2-7; either TRBD1 or TRBD2 may supply D (5 bases each). V shed 3 bases and J shed 6 bases, with 21 bases lying between them. The CDR3 sequence is 16 residues long. Germline V gene sequence: CDR1 MNHEY, CDR2 SMNVEV (reference sequence). The CDR3: CASSFKGSPLVGEQYF. For the CDR3, the DNA is TGTGCCAGCAGTTTTAAGGGGAGCCCCCTAGTAGGCGAGCAGTACTTC.